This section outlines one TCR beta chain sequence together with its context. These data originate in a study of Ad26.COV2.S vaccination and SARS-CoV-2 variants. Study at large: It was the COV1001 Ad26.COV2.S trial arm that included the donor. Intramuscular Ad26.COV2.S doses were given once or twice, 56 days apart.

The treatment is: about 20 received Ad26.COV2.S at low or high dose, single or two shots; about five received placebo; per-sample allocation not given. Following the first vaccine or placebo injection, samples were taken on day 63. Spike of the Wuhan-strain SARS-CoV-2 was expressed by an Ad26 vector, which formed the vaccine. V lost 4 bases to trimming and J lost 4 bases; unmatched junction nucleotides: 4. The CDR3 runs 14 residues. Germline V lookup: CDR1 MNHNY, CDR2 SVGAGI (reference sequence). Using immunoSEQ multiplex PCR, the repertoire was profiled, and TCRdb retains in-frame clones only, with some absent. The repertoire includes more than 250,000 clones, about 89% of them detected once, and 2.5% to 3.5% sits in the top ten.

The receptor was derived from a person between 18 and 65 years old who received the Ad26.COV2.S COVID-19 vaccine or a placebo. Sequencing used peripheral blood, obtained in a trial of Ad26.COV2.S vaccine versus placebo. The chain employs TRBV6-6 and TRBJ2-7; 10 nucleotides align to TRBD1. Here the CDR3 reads CASSSGTGVYEQYF. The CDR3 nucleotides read TGTGCCAGCAGTTCCGGGACAGGGGTATACGAGCAGTACTTC.